These 22 T cell receptor beta chains share one sample of origin, sequenced in a study of cytomegalovirus exposure and HLA in healthy donors. TCRdb's table, derived via immunoSEQ multiplex PCR, lists solely in-frame clones and lacks some. The repertoire consists of more than 250,000 clones, with 80% to 90% occurring once and the leading ten covering more than 0.8%. Material: PBMCs. The source is a young woman in good health and CMV-seronegative.

The chain employs TRBV9 and TRBJ2-1; maybe TRBD2 (5 bases). The CDR3 sequence is 15 residues long. The germline V gene encodes CDR1 SGDLS and CDR2 YYNGEE. V was pared by 0 bases and J by 8 bases, with 15 bases between. CDR3: CASSVVRDPLDEQFF. The CDR3 coding sequence is TGTGCCAGCAGCGTAGTCCGGGATCCCTTGGATGAGCAGTTCTTC.

The chain links TRBV18 to TRBJ1-5; D remains ambiguous. V was clipped by 5 bases and J by 5 bases, with 10 bases between them. The CDR3 sequence is 13 residues long. The germline V gene encodes CDR1 KGHSH and CDR2 LQKENI. In nucleotides, the CDR3 is TGTGCCAGCTCAGCCTTGAGGGATCAGCCCCAGCATTTT. Residues: CASSALRDQPQHF.

V usage is TRBV2 and J usage is TRBJ2-1; TRBD1 matches 8 bases. Trimming cost V 5 bases and J 7 bases; bases outside gene matches: 1. The CDR3 length is 12 residues. CDR1 is SNHLY, CDR2 FYNNEI, per germline. The CDR3 nucleotides are TGTGCCAGCAGTTGGACAGGGAATGAGCAGTTCTTC. As protein: CASSWTGNEQFF.

The chain has TRBV6-5 and TRBJ1-2; D may be TRBD1 (6 bases). CDR3 length: 15 residues. Germline V lookup: CDR1 MNHEY, CDR2 SVGAGI. V lost 0 bases and J 5 bases, leaving 13 bases between the germline ends. The DNA for the CDR3 is TGTGCCAGCAGTTACTCGGACAGCTCGGGATATGGCTACACCTTC. Its protein is CASSYSDSSGYGYTF.

The V call is TRBV11-2, the J call TRBJ1-2, with D unresolved. Germline CDR1 reads SGHAT; CDR2 reads FQNNGV. Trimming took 5 bases from V and 1 from J, leaving 11 bases between them. The CDR3 runs 14 residues. The DNA of the CDR3 is TGTGCCAGCAGCGATACAGTTGATAACTATGGCTACACCTTC. Translating gives CASSDTVDNYGYTF.

The chain carries TRBV4-3 and TRBJ1-3; no clear D. The CDR3 loop spans 13 amino acids. Trimming removed 0 bases at V and 4 bases at J, with 4 bases between. Germline V gene lookup returns CDR1 LGHNA and CDR2 YSLEER. CDR3 sequence: CASSQDRGNTIYF. The CDR3 bases are TGCGCCAGCAGCCAAGATCGGGGAAACACCATATATTTT.

The chain carries TRBV19 and TRBJ2-7, with no clear D. This CDR3 has 13 amino acids. Germline loops: CDR1 LNHDA, CDR2 SQIVND (reference sequence). Trimming took off 2 bases at V and 4 bases at J, with 9 bases between the two ends. This chain's CDR3 is CASSITTRYEQYF. The CDR3 nucleotides read TGTGCCAGTAGTATAACGACGAGGTACGAGCAGTACTTC. The full variable domain, completed using reference TRBV19 and TRBJ2-7, is DGGITQSPKYLFRKEGQNVTLSCEQNLNHDAMYWYRQDPGQGLRLIYYSQIVNDFQKGDIAEGYSVSREKKESFPLTVTSAQKNPTAFYLCASSITTRYEQYFGPGTRLTVT.

Only one count was recorded for this clone. This same CDR3 is encoded by further DNA sequences in the sample. This chain connects TRBV20-1 to TRBJ2-7; TRBD1 aligns across 10 bases. In germline, CDR1 is DFQATT, CDR2 SNEGSKA (reference sequence). The CDR3 spans 11 residues. V dropped 6 bases and J dropped 4; count of bases not matched to a gene: 0. The CDR3 DNA follows: TGCAGTGCGGACAGGGGGTACGAGCAGTACTTC. It translates to CSADRGYEQYF.

The gene calls are TRBV28 and TRBJ1-4; a possible D gene is TRBD1 (6 bases). Germline CDR1 reads MDHEN; CDR2 reads SYDVKM. This CDR3 comprises 16 residues. V was clipped by 6 bases and J by 8 bases, with 22 bases between them. In nucleotides, the CDR3 is TGTGCCAGCAGCCCACTCCCCTCAGGGGATCGAGAAAAACTGTTTTTT. Translated: CASSPLPSGDREKLFF.

The chain is built from TRBV6-1 and TRBJ2-2, with a tentative D call TRBD1 (6 bases). Germline CDR1 and CDR2: MNHNS and SASEGT. The CDR3 covers 14 residues. Deletions cut 8 bases from V and 6 bases from J, with 16 bases between. The CDR3 coding sequence is TGTGCCAGCCACGGGACATGGACCGCCGGGGAGCTGTTTTTT. Translated, it gives CASHGTWTAGELFF.

The J gene is TRBJ1-2, the V gene TRBV5-5; D possibly corresponds to TRBD1 (6 bases). CDR3 length: 17 amino acids. Germline CDR1 and CDR2: SGHKS and YYEKEE (reference sequence). Trimming took off 0 bases at V and 6 bases at J, with 21 bases between the two ends. CDR3 sequence (DNA): TGTGCCAGCAGCTTGGCCTCAGGGGCGCTTCCCCGGGATGGCTACACCTTC. As protein: CASSLASGALPRDGYTF. The whole variable domain, remainder taken from reference TRBV5-5 and TRBJ1-2, is DAGVTQSPTHLIKTRGQQVTLRCSPISGHKSVSWYQQVLGQGPQFIFQYYEKEERGRGNFPDRFSARQFPNYSSELNVNALLLGDSALYLCASSLASGALPRDGYTFGSGTRLTVV.

This clone was counted a single time. This sequence joins TRBV29-1 and TRBJ1-1, with TRBD1 identical over 7 bases. With V trimmed by 6 bases and J by 0 bases, 4 bases remained unmatched. The CDR3 is made up of 13 amino acids. CDR1 SQVTM and CDR2 ANQGSEA come from the germline V gene. This CDR3 is CSVRGTVNTEAFF. The CDR3, as DNA: TGCAGCGTCAGGGGGACAGTGAACACTGAAGCTTTCTTT.

V and J are TRBV5-6 and TRBJ2-7, with TRBD2 matching 7 bases. CDR3 length: 13 amino acids. V lost 0 bases to trimming and J lost 7 bases; unmatched junction nucleotides: 4. Germline lookup yields CDR1 SGHDT and CDR2 YYEEEE. CDR3 in DNA: TGTGCCAGCAGCTTGGCCTACGGGGGGGAGCAGTACTTC. Translation gives CASSLAYGGEQYF.

This clone came up a few times. The rearrangement links TRBV19 to TRBJ1-2; maybe TRBD1 (6 bases). The V gene lost 6 bases and the J gene lost 7 bases, with 12 bases spanning the gap. The V gene's germline CDR1 is LNHDA and CDR2 SQIVND (reference sequence). The CDR3 has 12 residues. This CDR3 is CASRVPGVGYTF. The CDR3 DNA follows: TGTGCCAGTAGGGTTCCAGGGGTTGGCTACACCTTC. Variable domain in full (rest from reference TRBV19 and TRBJ1-2): DGGITQSPKYLFRKEGQNVTLSCEQNLNHDAMYWYRQDPGQGLRLIYYSQIVNDFQKGDIAEGYSVSREKKESFPLTVTSAQKNPTAFYLCASRVPGVGYTFGSGTRLTVV.

The J gene is TRBJ2-5, the V gene TRBV27; 9 bases match TRBD2. The CDR3 consists of 17 residues. Germline trimming cut 3 bases from V and 2 bases from J; bases unmatched to any gene: 10. Germline CDR1 MNHEY, CDR2 SMNVEV (reference sequence). The CDR3 region is CASSFLAGLGGQETQYF. The CDR3 nucleotides read TGTGCCAGCAGTTTTCTAGCGGGATTGGGGGGACAAGAGACCCAGTACTTC.

The CDR3 is CASSFLGQVGYNEQFF. The CDR3, as DNA: TGTGCCAGCAGTTTCCTCGGACAGGTCGGGTACAATGAGCAGTTCTTC. J is TRBJ2-1 and V is TRBV28, with 7 nucleotides matching TRBD1. The ends lost 3 bases at V and 4 bases at J; junction bases unmatched: 9. Germline CDR1 reads MDHEN; CDR2 reads SYDVKM. This CDR3 comprises 16 residues. The full variable domain, its missing parts supplied by reference TRBV28 and TRBJ2-1, is DVKVTQSSRYLVKRTGEKVFLECVQDMDHENMFWYRQDPGLGLRLIYFSYDVKMKEKGDIPEGYSVSREKKERFSLILESASTNQTSMYLCASSFLGQVGYNEQFFGPGTRLTVL.

The rearrangement joins TRBV6-1 to TRBJ1-4; 8 bases fit TRBD1. Trimming removed 2 bases from V and 7 bases from J; junction bases left unmatched: 3. This CDR3 comprises 14 residues. CDR1 MNHNS and CDR2 SASEGT come from the germline V gene. CDR3 protein: CASSEQGAREKLFF. CDR3 DNA sequence: TGTGCCAGCAGTGAACAGGGGGCGCGTGAAAAACTGTTTTTT.

CDR3: CASSVGGRTDTQYF. The CDR3 DNA sequence: TGTGCCAGCAGCGTGGGCGGGAGGACGGATACGCAGTATTTT. The rearrangement links TRBV9 to TRBJ2-3, with 8 bases identical to TRBD2. With V trimmed by 2 bases and J by 6 bases, 5 bases remained unmatched. The germline V gene has CDR1 SGDLS and CDR2 YYNGEE. The CDR3 is made up of 14 amino acids. The entire variable domain, with the rest obtained from reference TRBV9 and TRBJ2-3, is as follows: DSGVTQTPKHLITATGQRVTLRCSPRSGDLSVYWYQQSLDQGLQFLIQYYNGEERAKGNILERFSAQQFPDLHSELNLSSLELGDSALYFCASSVGGRTDTQYFGPGTRLTVL.

The rearrangement uses TRBV19 and TRBJ1-5, with D tentatively TRBD1 (6 bases). Trimming took off 5 bases at V and 3 bases at J, with 11 bases between the two ends. The CDR3 length is 14 residues. Germline V gene sequence: CDR1 LNHDA, CDR2 SQIVND (reference sequence). The CDR3 here is CASSHSGVNQPQHF. CDR3 coding DNA: TGTGCCAGTAGTCATTCAGGGGTCAATCAGCCCCAGCATTTT.

V is TRBV4-1 and J is TRBJ1-3; D gene unclear. Germline-derived CDR1 and CDR2 are MGHRA and YSYEKL. CDR3 length: 16 amino acids. The V end lost 4 bases, the J end lost 0 bases, and 13 bases lay between the germline ends. The CDR3 region is CASSPNGILSGNTIYF. CDR3 coding DNA: TGCGCCAGCAGCCCGAACGGGATCCTCTCTGGAAACACCATATATTTT.

The rearrangement joins TRBV27 to TRBJ2-7; 15 positions agree with TRBD2. The CDR3 spans 21 residues. CDR1 is MNHEY, CDR2 SMNVEV, per germline (reference sequence). V lost 4 bases, J lost 2 bases, and 18 bases stayed unmatched. Here the CDR3 reads CASSSRPGGTSGRLSTYEQYF. CDR3 DNA: TGTGCCAGCAGTTCGCGACCAGGGGGGACTAGCGGGAGGTTAAGCACCTACGAGCAGTACTTC.

The rearrangement links TRBV29-1 to TRBJ1-4; no clear D gene. Trimming took off 7 bases at V and 0 bases at J, with 9 bases between the two ends. Germline values: CDR1 SQVTM, CDR2 ANQGSEA. The CDR3 length is 13 residues. CDR3 DNA: TGCAGCGCCGCAGATGCAACTAATGAAAAACTGTTTTTT. Residues: CSAADATNEKLFF.